Below, one T cell receptor (beta chain) is given with its context. What it binds is unknown. These data are taken from a study of cytomegalovirus exposure and HLA in healthy donors. Regarding donors, all were healthy bone marrow donors. Regarding the study as a whole: A likely sequencing artifact accounted for one observed cluster of highly shared sequence variants. Among the most significant clusters, several appeared linked to common viral pathogens in a later analysis.

13 Jbeta primers and 60 Vbeta primers were used for the PCR. Generated by immunoSEQ multiplex PCR, the TCRdb table keeps only in-frame clones and is missing some. Found here are under 200,000 clones, around 80% of them singletons; the top ten hold approximately 2.4%. Trimming pared 0 bases from V and 5 bases from J, leaving 11 bases between. The germline CDR1 and CDR2 sequences are SGDLS and YYNGEE. This CDR3 has 15 residues. This sequence originates from a female donor in good health and CMV-seronegative. The sequenced sample consisted of PBMCs. The chain is built from TRBV9 and TRBJ2-2, with D perhaps matching TRBD1 (5 bases). The CDR3 sequence: CASSVENSGTGELFF. The CDR3 nucleotides read TGTGCCAGCAGCGTAGAAAACTCAGGGACCGGGGAGCTGTTTTTT.